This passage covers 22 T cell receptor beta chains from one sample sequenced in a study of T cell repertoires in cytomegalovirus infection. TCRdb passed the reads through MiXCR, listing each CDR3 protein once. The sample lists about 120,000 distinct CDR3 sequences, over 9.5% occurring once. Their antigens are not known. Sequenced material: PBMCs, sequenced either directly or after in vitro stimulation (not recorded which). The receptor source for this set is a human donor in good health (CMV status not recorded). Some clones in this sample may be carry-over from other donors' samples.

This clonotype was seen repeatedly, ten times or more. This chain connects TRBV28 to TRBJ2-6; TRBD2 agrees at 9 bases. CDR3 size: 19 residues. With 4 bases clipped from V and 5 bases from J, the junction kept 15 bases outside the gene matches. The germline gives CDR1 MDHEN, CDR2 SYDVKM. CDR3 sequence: CASSSRTSAPSGWANVLTF. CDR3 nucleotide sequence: TGTGCCAGCAGTTCAAGGACTAGCGCCCCTTCTGGCTGGGCCAACGTCCTGACTTTC. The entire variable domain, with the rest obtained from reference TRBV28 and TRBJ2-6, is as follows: DVKVTQSSRYLVKRTGEKVFLECVQDMDHENMFWYRQDPGLGLRLIYFSYDVKMKEKGDIPEGYSVSREKKERFSLILESASTNQTSMYLCASSSRTSAPSGWANVLTFGAGSRLTVL.

The CDR3 is CASSRTGYGYTF. The CDR3 region has the DNA TGTGCCAGTAGCCGCACGGGCTATGGCTACACCTTC. The genes are TRBV19 and TRBJ1-2; no reliable D call. The CDR3 runs to 12 residues. Germline V CDR1 and CDR2: LNHDA, SQIVND (reference sequence). V lost 6 bases to trimming and J lost 4 bases, with 9 bases between them.

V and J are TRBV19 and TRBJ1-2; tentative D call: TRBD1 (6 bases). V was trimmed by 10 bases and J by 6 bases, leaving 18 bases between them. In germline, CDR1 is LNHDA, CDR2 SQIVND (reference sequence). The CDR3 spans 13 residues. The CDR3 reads CATRNQGWDGYTF. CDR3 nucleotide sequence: TGTGCCACACGAAATCAGGGGTGGGATGGCTACACCTTC.

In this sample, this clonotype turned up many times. The CDR3 DNA sequence: TGTGCCAGCAGCTTGGGGGGACAGGGGAGCAATTCACCCCTCCACTTT. It translates to CASSLGGQGSNSPLHF. The J gene is TRBJ1-6, the V gene TRBV7-8; 10 nucleotides agree with TRBD1. The V segment lost 3 bases and the J segment 7 bases; nucleotides outside the gene matches: 6. The CDR3 totals 16 residues. CDR1 and CDR2 from the germline V gene are SGHVS and FQNEAQ.

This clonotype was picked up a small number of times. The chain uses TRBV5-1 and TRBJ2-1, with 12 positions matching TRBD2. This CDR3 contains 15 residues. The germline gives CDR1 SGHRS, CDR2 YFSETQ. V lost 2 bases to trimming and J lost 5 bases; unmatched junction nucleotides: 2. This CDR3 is CASSFGLAGNNEQFF. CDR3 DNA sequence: TGCGCCAGCAGCTTCGGACTAGCGGGGAACAATGAGCAGTTCTTC.

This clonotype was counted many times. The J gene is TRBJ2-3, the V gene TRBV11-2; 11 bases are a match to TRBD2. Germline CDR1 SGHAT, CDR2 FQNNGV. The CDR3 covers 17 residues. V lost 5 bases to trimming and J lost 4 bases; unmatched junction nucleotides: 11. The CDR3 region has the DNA TGTGCCAGCAGCCCCCGACTAGCGGGACCCACCCCAGATACGCAGTATTTT. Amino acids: CASSPRLAGPTPDTQYF.

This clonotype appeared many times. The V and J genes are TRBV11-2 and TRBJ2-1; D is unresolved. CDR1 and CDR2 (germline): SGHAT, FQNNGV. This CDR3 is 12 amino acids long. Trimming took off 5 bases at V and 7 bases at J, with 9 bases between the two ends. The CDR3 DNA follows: TGTGCCAGCAGCATTACAAGAAATGAGCAGTTCTTC. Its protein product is CASSITRNEQFF. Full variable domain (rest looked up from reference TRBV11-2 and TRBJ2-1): EAGVAQSPRYKIIEKRQSVAFWCNPISGHATLYWYQQILGQGPKLLIQFQNNGVVDDSQLPKDRFSAERLKGVDSTLKIQPAKLEDSAVYLCASSITRNEQFFGPGTRLTVL.

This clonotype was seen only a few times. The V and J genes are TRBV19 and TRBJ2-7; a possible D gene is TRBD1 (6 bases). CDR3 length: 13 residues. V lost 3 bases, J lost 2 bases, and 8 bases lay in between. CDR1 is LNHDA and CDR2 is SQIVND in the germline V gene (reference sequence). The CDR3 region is CASSMGQTYEQYV. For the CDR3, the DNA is TGTGCCAGTAGTATGGGACAAACCTACGAGCAGTACGTC.

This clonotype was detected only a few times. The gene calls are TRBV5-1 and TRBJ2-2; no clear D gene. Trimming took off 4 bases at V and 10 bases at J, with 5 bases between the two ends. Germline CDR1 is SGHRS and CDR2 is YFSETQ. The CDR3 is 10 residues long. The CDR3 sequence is CASSKKELFF. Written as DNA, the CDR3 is TGCGCCAGCAGCAAAAAGGAGCTGTTTTTT.

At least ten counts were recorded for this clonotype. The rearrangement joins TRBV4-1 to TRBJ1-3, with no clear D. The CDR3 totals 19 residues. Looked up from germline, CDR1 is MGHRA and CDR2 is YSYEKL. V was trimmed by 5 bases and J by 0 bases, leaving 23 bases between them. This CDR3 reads CASSYPAGSIHSSGNTIYF. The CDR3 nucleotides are TGCGCCAGCAGCTACCCAGCGGGAAGTATCCACTCCTCTGGAAACACCATATATTTT.

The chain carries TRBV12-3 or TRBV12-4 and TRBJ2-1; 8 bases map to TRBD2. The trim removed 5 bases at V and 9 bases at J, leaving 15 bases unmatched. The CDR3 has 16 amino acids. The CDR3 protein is CASSIKSGLGKAEQFF. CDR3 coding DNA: TGTGCCAGCAGTATAAAATCGGGACTAGGAAAGGCTGAGCAGTTCTTC.

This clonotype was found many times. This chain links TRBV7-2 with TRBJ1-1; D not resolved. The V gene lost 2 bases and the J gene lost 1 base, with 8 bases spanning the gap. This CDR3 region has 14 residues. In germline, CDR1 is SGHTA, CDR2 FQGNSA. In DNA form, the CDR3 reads TGTGCCAGCAGCTTATTTCAAACGAACACTGAAGCTTTCTTT. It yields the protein CASSLFQTNTEAFF.

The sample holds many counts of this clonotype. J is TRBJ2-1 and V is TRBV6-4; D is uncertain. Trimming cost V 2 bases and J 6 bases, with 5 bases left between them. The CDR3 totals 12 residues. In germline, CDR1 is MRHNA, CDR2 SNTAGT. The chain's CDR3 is CASSDAVNEQFF. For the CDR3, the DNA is TGTGCCAGCAGTGACGCCGTCAATGAGCAGTTCTTC.

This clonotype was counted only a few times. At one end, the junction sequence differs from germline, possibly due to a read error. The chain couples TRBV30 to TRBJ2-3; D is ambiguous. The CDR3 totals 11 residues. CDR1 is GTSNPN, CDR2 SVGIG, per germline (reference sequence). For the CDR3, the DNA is TGTACCTGGAGTATGGCCGATACGCAGTATTTT. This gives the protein CTWSMADTQYF.

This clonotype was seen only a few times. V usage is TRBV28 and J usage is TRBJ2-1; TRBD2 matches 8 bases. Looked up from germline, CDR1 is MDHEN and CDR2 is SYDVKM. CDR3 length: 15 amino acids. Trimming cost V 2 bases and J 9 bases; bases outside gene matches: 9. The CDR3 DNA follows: TGTGCCAGCAGTTTAGGGGGAGCGGGAGAAGTTGAGCAGTTCTTC. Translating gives CASSLGGAGEVEQFF.

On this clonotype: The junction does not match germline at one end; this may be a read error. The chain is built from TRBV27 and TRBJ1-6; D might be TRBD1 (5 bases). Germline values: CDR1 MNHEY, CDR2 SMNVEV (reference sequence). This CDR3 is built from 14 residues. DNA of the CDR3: TGTGTCAGCAGCCCACACGGCGGGGGTTCACCCCTCCACTTT. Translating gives CVSSPHGGGSPLHF.

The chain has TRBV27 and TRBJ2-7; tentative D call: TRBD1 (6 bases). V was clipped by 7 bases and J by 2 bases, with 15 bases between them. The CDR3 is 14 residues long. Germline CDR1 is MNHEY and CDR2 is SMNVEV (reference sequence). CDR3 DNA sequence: TGTGCCAGCATGGGGGCCCAACGGACCTACGAGCAGTACTTC. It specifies CASMGAQRTYEQYF.

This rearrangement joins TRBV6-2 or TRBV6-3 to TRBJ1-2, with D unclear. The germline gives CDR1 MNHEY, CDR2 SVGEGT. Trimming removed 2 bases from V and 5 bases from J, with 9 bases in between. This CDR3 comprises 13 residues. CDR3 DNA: TGTGCCAGCAGTTACGCGCGGGGATATGGCTACACCTTC. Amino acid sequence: CASSYARGYGYTF.

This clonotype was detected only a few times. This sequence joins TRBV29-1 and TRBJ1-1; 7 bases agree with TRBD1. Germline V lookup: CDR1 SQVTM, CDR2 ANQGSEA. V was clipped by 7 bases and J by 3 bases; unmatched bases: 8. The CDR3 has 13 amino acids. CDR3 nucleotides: TGCAGCGCCCAGGGACAGTTAGACACTGAAGCTTTCTTT. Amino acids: CSAQGQLDTEAFF.

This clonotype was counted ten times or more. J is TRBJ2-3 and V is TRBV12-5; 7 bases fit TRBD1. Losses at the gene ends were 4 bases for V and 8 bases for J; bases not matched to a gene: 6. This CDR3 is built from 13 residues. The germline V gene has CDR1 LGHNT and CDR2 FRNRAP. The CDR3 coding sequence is TGTGCTAGTGGTTGGGGGACAGATCGTACGCAGTATTTT. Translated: CASGWGTDRTQYF.

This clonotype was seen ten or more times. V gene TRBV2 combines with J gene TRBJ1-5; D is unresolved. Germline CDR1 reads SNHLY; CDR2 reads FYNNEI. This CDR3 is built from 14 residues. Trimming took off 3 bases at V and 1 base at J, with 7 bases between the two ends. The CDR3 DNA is TGTGCCAGCAGTGAGTTAGAAAGCAATCAGCCCCAGCATTTT. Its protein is CASSELESNQPQHF.

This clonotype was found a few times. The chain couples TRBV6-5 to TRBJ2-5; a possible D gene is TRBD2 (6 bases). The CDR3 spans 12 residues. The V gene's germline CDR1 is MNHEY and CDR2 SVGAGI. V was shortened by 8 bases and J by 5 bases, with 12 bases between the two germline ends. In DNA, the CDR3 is TGTGCCAGCGGTACGGGAGTGGAGACCCAGTACTTC. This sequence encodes CASGTGVETQYF.